This record looks at one TCR beta chain sequence and its context. Produced via immunoSEQ multiplex PCR; TCRdb's table is partial and in-frame only. The data hold hundreds of thousands of clones, with nearly 90% observed a single time. The sample comes from a study of blood T cell repertoires in COVID-19. Germline loops: CDR1 MNHNS, CDR2 SASEGT. There are 12 residues in the CDR3. V lost 3 bases and J 3 bases, leaving 5 bases between the germline ends. Sequences were obtained from peripheral blood. The sequence came from a man younger than 30 with active or convalescent COVID-19. The chain has TRBV6-1 and TRBJ1-1, with unresolved D. The CDR3 DNA follows: TGTGCCAGCAGTGACACTGACACTGAAGCTTTCTTT. It codes for CASSDTDTEAFF.